This T cell receptor beta chain was observed in a study of T cells after yellow fever vaccination. General study findings and limits: Though it reached lower strength, the secondary response hit its peak faster, day 5 versus 15. After the booster, 96% of CD4 and 75% to 90% of CD8 primary-response clones were re-detected.

Trimming left V 1 base short and J 8 bases short, with 8 bases between. The CDR3 consists of 13 residues. This clonotype has only a few counts. The antigen is undetermined. TCRdb independently ran MiXCR on the 5' RACE reads; one entry per CDR3 protein. The sample contains about 370,000 distinct CDR3 sequences, around a tenth of which appear only once. The sequencing used PBMCs, collected on the day of the first yellow fever vaccination. This TCR derives from a man aged 18-30 years who received the YFV17D yellow fever vaccine. V and J are TRBV12-3 or TRBV12-4 and TRBJ1-4; no clear D gene. CDR3 loop: CASSLGVWEKLFF. CDR3 nucleotide sequence: TGTGCCAGCAGTTTAGGAGTCTGGGAAAAACTGTTTTTT.